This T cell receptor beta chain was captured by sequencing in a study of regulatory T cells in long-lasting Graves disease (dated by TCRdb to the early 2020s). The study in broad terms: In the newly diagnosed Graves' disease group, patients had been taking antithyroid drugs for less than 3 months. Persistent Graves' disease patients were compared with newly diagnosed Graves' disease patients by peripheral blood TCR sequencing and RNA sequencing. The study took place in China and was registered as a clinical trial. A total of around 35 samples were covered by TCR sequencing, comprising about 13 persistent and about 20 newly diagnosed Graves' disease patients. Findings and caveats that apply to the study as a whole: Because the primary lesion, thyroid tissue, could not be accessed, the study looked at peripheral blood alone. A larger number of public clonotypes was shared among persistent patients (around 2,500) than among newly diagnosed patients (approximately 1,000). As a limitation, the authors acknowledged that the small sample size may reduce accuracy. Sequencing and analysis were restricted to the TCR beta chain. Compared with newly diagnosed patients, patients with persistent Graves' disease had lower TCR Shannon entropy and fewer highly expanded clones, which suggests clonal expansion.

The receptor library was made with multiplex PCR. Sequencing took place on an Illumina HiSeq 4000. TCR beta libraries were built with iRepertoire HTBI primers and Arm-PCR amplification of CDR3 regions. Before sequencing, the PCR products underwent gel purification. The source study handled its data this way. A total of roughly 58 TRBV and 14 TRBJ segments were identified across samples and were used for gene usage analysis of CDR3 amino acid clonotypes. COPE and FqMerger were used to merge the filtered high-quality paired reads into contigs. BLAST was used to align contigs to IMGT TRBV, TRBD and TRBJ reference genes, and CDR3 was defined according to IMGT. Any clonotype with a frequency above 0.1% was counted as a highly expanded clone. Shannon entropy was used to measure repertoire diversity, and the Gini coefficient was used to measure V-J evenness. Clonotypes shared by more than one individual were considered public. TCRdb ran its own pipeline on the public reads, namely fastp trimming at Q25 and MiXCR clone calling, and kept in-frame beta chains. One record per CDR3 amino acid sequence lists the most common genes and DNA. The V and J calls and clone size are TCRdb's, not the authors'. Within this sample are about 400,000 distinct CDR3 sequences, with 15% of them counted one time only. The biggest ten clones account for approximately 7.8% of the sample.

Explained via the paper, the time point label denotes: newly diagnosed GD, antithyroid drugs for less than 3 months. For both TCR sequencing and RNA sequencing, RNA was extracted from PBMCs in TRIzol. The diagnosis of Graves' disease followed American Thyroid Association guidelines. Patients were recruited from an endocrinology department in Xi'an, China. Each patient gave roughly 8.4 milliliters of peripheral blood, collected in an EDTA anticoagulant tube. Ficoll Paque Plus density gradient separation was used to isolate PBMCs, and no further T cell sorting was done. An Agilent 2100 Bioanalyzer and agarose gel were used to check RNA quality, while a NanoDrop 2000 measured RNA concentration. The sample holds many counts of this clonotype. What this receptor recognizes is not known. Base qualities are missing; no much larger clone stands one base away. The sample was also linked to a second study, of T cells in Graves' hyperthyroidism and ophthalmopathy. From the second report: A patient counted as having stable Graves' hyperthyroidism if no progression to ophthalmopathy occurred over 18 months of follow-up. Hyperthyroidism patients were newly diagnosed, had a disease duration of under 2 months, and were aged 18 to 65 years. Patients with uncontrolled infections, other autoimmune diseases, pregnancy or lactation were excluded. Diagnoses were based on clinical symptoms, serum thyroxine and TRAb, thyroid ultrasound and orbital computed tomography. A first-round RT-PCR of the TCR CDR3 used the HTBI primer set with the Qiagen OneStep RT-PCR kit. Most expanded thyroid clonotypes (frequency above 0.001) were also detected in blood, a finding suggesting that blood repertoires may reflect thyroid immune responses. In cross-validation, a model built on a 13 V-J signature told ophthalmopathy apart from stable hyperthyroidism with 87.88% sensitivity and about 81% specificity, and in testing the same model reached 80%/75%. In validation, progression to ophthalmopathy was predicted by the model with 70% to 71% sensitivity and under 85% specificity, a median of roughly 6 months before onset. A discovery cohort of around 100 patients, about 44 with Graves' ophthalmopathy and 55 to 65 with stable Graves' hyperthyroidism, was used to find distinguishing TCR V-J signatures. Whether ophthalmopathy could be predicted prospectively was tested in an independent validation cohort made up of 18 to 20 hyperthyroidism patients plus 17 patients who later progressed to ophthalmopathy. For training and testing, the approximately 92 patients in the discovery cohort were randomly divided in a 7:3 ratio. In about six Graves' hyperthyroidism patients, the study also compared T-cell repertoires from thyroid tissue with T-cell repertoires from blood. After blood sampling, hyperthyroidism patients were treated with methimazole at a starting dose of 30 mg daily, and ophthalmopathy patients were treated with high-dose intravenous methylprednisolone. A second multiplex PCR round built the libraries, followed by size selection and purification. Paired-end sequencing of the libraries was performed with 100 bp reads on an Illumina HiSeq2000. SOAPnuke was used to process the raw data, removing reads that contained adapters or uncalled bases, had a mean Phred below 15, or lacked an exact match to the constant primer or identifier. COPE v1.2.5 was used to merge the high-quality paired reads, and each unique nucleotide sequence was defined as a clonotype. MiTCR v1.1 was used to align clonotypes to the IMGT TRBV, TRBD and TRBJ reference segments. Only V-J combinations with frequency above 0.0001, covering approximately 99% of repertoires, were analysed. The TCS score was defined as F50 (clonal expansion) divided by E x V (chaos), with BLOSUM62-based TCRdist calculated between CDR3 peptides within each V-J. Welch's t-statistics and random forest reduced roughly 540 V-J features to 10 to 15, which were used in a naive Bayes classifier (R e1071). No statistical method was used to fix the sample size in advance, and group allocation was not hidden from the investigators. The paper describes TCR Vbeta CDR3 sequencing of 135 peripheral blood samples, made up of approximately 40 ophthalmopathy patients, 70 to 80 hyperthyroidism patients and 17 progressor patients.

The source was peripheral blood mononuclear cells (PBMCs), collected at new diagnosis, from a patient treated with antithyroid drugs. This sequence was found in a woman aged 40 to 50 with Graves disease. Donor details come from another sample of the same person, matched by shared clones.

The nucleotide sequence reads as follows: TGTGCCAGCAGCGTAGATCCCGGGGAGCTGTTTTTT. It translates to CASSVDPGELFF. The sequence links TRBV9 to TRBJ2-2; no D gene call is confident. Deletion took 0 bases off V and 6 bases off J, with a span of 3 bases between the germline ends. From the germline V gene, CDR1 is SGDLS and CDR2 is YYNGEE. Its CDR3 holds 12 amino acids, cysteine through phenylalanine. Of all the DNA, just the CDR3 is kept, 36 bases in frame from base 1.